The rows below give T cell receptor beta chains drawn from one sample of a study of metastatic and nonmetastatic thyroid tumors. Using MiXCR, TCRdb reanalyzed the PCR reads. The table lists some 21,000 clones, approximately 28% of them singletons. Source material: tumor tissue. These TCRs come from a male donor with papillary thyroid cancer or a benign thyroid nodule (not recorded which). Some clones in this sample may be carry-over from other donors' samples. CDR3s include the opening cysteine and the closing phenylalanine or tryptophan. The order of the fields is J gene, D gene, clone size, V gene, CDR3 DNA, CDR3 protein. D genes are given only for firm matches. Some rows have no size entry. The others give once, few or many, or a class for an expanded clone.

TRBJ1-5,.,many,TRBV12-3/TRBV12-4,TGTGCCAGCAGTTTATCGGGGGACAATCAGCCCCAGCATTTT,CASSLSGDNQPQHF
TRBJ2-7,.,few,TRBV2,TGTGCCAGTTGTACACAGGGTAAAGGGGACGAGCAGTACTTC,CASCTQGKGDEQYF
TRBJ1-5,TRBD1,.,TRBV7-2,TGTGCCAGCAGCCCCAGGGGGCTGGAGCCCCAGCATTTT,CASSPRGLEPQHF
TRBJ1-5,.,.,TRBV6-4,TGTGGCAGAAGTGAGGGCCCAAATCAGCCCCAGCATTTT,CGRSEGPNQPQHF
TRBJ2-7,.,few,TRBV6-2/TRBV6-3,TGTGCCAGCAGTTACAATGGACTCGCCGAGCAGTACTTC,CASSYNGLAEQYF
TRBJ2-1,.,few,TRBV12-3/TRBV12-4,TGTGCCAGCAGTTTAATGTTGGTTAGGTTCTTC,CASSLMLVRFF
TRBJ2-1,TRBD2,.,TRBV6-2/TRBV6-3,TGTGCCAGCAGGTTACTAGCGGGGGGGATGGAGCAGTTCTTC,CASRLLAGGMEQFF
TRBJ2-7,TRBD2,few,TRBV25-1,TGTGCCAGCCCAGGACTAGCGACACGCTACGAGCAGTACTTC,CASPGLATRYEQYF
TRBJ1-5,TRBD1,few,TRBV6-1,TGTGCCAGCAGGGACAGGTCCTACGATCAGCCCCAGCATTTT,CASRDRSYDQPQHF
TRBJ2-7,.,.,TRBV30,TGTGCCTGGAGTACTGGGGGTAGGGACTACGAGCAGTACTTC,CAWSTGGRDYEQYF
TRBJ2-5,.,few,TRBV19,TGTGCCAGTAGTATAGGAGGGGAAGAGACCCAGTACTTC,CASSIGGEETQYF
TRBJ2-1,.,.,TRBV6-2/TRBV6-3,TGTGCCATCAGTCCAACTAGCCCGGACTCCTACAATGAGCATTTCTTC,CAISPTSPDSYNEHFF
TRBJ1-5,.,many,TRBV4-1,TGCGCCAGCAGCCAAGATGGGGGTATTGGCAATCAGCCCCAGCATTTT,CASSQDGGIGNQPQHF
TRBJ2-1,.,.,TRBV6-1,TGTGCCAGCAGGACGACTGGATCCTACAATGAGCAGTTCTTC,CASRTTGSYNEQFF
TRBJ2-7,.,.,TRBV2,TGTGCCAGCAGTTCGCAGGGGTCAGAGCAGTACTTC,CASSSQGSEQYF
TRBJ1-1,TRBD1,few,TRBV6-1,TGTGCCAGCAGTGGACAGGGCTCGAACACTGAAGCTTTCTTT,CASSGQGSNTEAFF
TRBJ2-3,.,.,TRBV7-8,TGTGCCAGCAGCCCACAGGAGGGCACAGATACGCAGTATTTT,CASSPQEGTDTQYF
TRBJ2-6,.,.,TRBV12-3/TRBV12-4,TGTGCCAGCAGTTTAACTACGGACGAGGGGGCCAACGTCCTGACTTTC,CASSLTTDEGANVLTF
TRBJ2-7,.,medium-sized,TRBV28,TGTGCCAGCAGTGCCTGGACAGTGAGGAGGAACGAGCAGTACTTC,CASSAWTVRRNEQYF
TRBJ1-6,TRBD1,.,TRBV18,TGTGCCAGCTCTAGGGACAGCGAAAATTCACCCCTCCACTTT,CASSRDSENSPLHF
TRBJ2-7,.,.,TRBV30,TGTGCCTGGAGGGTCTCGGGAAGCTCCTACGAGCAGTACTTC,CAWRVSGSSYEQYF
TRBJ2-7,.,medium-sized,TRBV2,TGTGCCAGCAGTCAAAAGGACGAGCAGTACTTC,CASSQKDEQYF
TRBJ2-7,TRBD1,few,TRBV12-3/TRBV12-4,TGTGCCAGCAGTTCCGGGACAGGGAGCTCCTACGAGCAGTACTTC,CASSSGTGSSYEQYF
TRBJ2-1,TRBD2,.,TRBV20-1,TGCAGTGCTAGCGTGGCTAGCGGGAGTCTTATTGAGCAGTTCTTC,CSASVASGSLIEQFF
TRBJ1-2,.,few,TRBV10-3,TGTGCCATCAGTTTATCAGAAAACTATGGCTACACCTTC,CAISLSENYGYTF
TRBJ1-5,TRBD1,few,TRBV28,TGTGCCTCCACAGGGGGGTATAGCAATCAGCCCCAGCATTTT,CASTGGYSNQPQHF
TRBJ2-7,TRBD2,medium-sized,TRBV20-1,TGCAGTGCTAGAGGGACTAGCGGGAGAGCGTACGAGCAGTACTTC,CSARGTSGRAYEQYF
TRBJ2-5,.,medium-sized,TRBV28,TGTGCCAGCAGTTTCCCCCCGGGGAAGGGGGAACAAGAGACCCAGTACTTC,CASSFPPGKGEQETQYF
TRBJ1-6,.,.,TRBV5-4,TGTGCCAGCAGCTCAACCACCGCGGGGAATTCACCCCTCCACTTT,CASSSTTAGNSPLHF
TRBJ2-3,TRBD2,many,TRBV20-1,TGCAGTGCTAGTGGGGAGGGAGCGGGAGCGACTCCAGATACGCAGTATTTT,CSASGEGAGATPDTQYF
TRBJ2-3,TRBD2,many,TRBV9,TGTGCCAGCAGCCCAAGCGGGAGAATGGAGACAGATACGCAGTATTTT,CASSPSGRMETDTQYF
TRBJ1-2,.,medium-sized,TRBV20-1,TGCAGTGCTATCCCAAGCGGCAGAGAGGGTGGCTATGGCTACACCTTC,CSAIPSGREGGYGYTF
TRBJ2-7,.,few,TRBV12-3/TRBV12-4,TGTGCCAGCAGTTCGGTTAACGGTCAGTACTTC,CASSSVNGQYF
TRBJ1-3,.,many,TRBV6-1,TGTGCCAGCACGGAGGGGGGGGCTCGAGGAAACACCATATATTTT,CASTEGGARGNTIYF
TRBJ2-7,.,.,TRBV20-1,TGCAGTGCTAGAACTCTGGGGGGTCGTATGCACGAGCAGTATTTC,CSARTLGGRMHEQYF
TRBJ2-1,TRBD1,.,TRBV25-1,TGTGCCAGCTCACAGGGGAGCTCCTACAATGAGCAGTTCTTC,CASSQGSSYNEQFF
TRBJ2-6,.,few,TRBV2,TGTGCCAGCAGGCAAACAGGTACTGGGGCCAACGTCCTGACTTTC,CASRQTGTGANVLTF
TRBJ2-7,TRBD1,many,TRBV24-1,TGTGCCACCAGTACAGGGGCGAACGAGCAGTACTTC,CATSTGANEQYF
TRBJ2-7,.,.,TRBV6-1,TGTGCCAGCGAAGCAGGTACCTACGAGCAGTACTTC,CASEAGTYEQYF
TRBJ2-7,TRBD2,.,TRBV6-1,TGTGCCAGCAGTGACGGTACTAGCGGGAGATCGGGCTACGAGCAGTACTTC,CASSDGTSGRSGYEQYF
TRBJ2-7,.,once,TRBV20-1,TGCAGTGCTAGGTCCGTAGAGTTCTACGAGCAGTACTTC,CSARSVEFYEQYF
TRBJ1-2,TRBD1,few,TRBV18,TGTGCCAGCTCACCAGGACAGGGAGTTGGTGGCTACACCTTC,CASSPGQGVGGYTF
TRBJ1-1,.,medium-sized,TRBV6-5,TGTGCCAGCAGTTACTCCGCAGTTCCGGTCACTGAAGCTTTCTTT,CASSYSAVPVTEAFF
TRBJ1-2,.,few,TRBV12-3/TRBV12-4,TGTGCCAGCAGTCCCACCGTTGGCTATGGCTACACCTTC,CASSPTVGYGYTF
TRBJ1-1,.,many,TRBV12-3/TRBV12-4,TGTGCCAGCAGTCCTAACACTGAAGCTTTCTTT,CASSPNTEAFF
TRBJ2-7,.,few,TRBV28,TGTGCCAGCTGGGGGGTCCGGGACAACTACGAGCAGTACTTC,CASWGVRDNYEQYF
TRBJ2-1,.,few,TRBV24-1,TGTGCCACCAGTGAGAATAGTCTGTCGCGGAACAATGAGCAGTTCTTC,CATSENSLSRNNEQFF
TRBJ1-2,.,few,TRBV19,TGTGCCAGTAGTATGGGGTGGACGGATGGCTACACCTTC,CASSMGWTDGYTF
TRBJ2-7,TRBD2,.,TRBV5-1,TGCGCCAGCAGCTTGGGAGGACTAGCGGGAGGTGTGTACTTC,CASSLGGLAGGVYF
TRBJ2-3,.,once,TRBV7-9,TGTGCCAGCACCGCAGGTGGGGCAGATACCCATTATTTT,CASTAGGADTHYF
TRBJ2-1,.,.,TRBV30,TGTGCCTGGAGTTCGCGGGCGGAGTACAATGAGCAGTTCTTC,CAWSSRAEYNEQFF
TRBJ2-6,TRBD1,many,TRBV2,TGTGCCGGCACCCGGGACAGGGGTTTTGGGGCCAACGTCCTGACTTTC,CAGTRDRGFGANVLTF
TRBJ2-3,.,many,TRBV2,TGTGCCAGCAGCGCGACTACGGATACGCAGTATTTT,CASSATTDTQYF